This TCR beta chain originates from a study of T cell changes during pregnancy in multiple sclerosis. Libraries were prepared by immunoSEQ multiplex PCR; TCRdb keeps only in-frame clonotypes and omits some of them. The sample records 35,000 to 50,000 clones, over 85% being singletons. This CDR3 spans 17 amino acids. Trimming cost V 2 bases and J 4 bases; bases outside gene matches: 13. Germline V gives CDR1 SGHAT, CDR2 FQDESV (reference sequence). The TCR originated in a female donor with multiple sclerosis, enrolled in a pregnancy study. The sample here was CD4+ T cells from peripheral blood mononuclear cells, taken in the first trimester of pregnancy. The V gene is TRBV11-1, the J gene TRBJ2-7, with 8 bases identical to TRBD2. CDR3 in DNA: TGTGCCAGCAGCTTACTAGCGGGCACGACACGAGATTACGAGCAGTACTTC. This translates into CASSLLAGTTRDYEQYF.